This is a list of T cell receptor beta chains from one sample in a study of graft-versus-host responses after intestinal transplantation. The data were produced by immunoSEQ multiplex PCR, yet TCRdb's version contains in-frame clones alone and is incomplete. The data contain about 120,000 clones, around 96% of them seen just once; the ten biggest clones take up over 2.5%. These receptors have no known antigen. Sample: unstimulated CD8+ T cells sorted from spleen or lymph node cells, taken before intestinal transplant. These TCRs come from a human donor who received an intestinal transplant. The CDR3 runs from the conserved cysteine through the conserved F or W. A D gene is named only where the DNA matches it firmly. Clone size is given for some rows only: seen once, a few or many times, or a class if the clone is expanded.

d_call	clone_size	cdr3_length	j_call	v_call	cdr3_aa	cdr3_nt
-	-	13	TRBJ1-1	TRBV28	CASSLTGNTEAFF	TGTGCCAGCAGCCTGACAGGCAACACTGAAGCTTTCTTT
-	-	12	TRBJ1-1	TRBV30	CAWAPGQAEAFF	TGTGCCTGGGCGCCGGGACAAGCTGAAGCTTTCTTT
-	-	16	TRBJ2-2	TRBV9	CASSVALQGGAGELFF	TGTGCCAGCAGCGTAGCCCTACAGGGAGGGGCCGGGGAGCTGTTTTTT
-	once	15	TRBJ2-7	TRBV27	CASSLSGVPSYEQYF	TGTGCCAGCAGTTTATCAGGGGTGCCCTCCTACGAGCAGTACTTC
TRBD1	-	14	TRBJ2-7	TRBV5-1	CASSPGTGGYEQYF	TGCGCCAGCAGCCCGGGGACAGGGGGCTACGAGCAGTACTTC
-	-	14	TRBJ2-1	TRBV7-3	CASSLLHGYNEQFF	TGTGCCAGCAGCTTATTGCACGGCTACAATGAGCAGTTCTTC
-	-	13	TRBJ2-7	TRBV10-2	CAILDSQNYEQYF	TGCGCCATCTTGGACAGCCAGAACTACGAGCAGTACTTC
-	-	15	TRBJ2-3	TRBV27	CASTPQGWHTDTQYF	TGTGCCAGCACCCCACAGGGTTGGCACACAGATACGCAGTATTTT
-	-	17	TRBJ1-5	TRBV7-2	CASSLAETGYSNQPQHF	TGTGCCAGCAGCTTAGCGGAGACAGGCTATAGCAATCAGCCCCAGCATTTT
TRBD1	-	18	TRBJ1-4	TRBV27	CASSSDGQGALANEKLFF	TGTGCCAGCAGTTCCGACGGACAGGGGGCGTTAGCTAATGAAAAACTGTTTTTT
-	-	15	TRBJ2-2	TRBV5-6	CASSLVAENTGELFF	TGTGCCAGCAGCTTGGTGGCAGAGAACACCGGGGAGCTGTTTTTT
-	-	16	TRBJ2-3	TRBV30	CAWSVLGAGGTDTQYF	TGTGCCTGGAGTGTACTGGGGGCAGGGGGCACAGATACGCAGTATTTT
-	-	14	TRBJ2-7	TRBV27	CASGTGLYSYEQYF	TGTGCCAGCGGAACCGGGCTCTACTCCTACGAGCAGTACTTC
-	once	14	TRBJ1-2	TRBV2	CASSDSLDGHGYTF	TGTGCCAGCAGTGATTCCTTGGACGGGCACGGCTACACCTTC
TRBD1	-	15	TRBJ2-7	TRBV19	CASSPGTGVLYEQYF	TGTGCCAGTAGTCCAGGGACAGGCGTTCTCTACGAGCAGTACTTC
-	-	18	TRBJ2-1	TRBV21-1	CASSKGKVAGTSFNEQFF	TGTGCCAGCAGCAAAGGGAAAGTTGCGGGGACCTCCTTCAATGAGCAGTTCTTC
-	-	19	TRBJ2-2	TRBV5-4	CASSSPGIEVRPNTGELFF	TGTGCCAGCAGCTCCCCCGGCATCGAGGTGCGGCCGAACACCGGGGAGCTGTTTTTT
-	-	14	TRBJ2-7	TRBV28	CASSFIGADYEQYF	TGTGCCAGCAGTTTCATTGGGGCCGACTACGAGCAGTACTTC
TRBD1	-	13	TRBJ1-2	TRBV6-6	CASSYRQGDGYTF	TGTGCCAGCAGTTACCGACAGGGAGATGGCTACACCTTC
-	-	15	TRBJ1-2	TRBV14	CASSQEGGENYGYTF	TGTGCCAGCAGCCAAGAAGGGGGGGAAAACTATGGCTACACCTTC
-	-	13	TRBJ2-7	TRBV28	CASSFRPYSEQYF	TGTGCCAGCAGTTTCAGACCTTACAGTGAGCAGTACTTC
-	-	16	TRBJ2-2	TRBV4-1	CASSQWRGLSGGELFF	TGCGCCAGCAGCCAATGGAGGGGCCTCAGCGGCGGGGAGCTGTTTTTT
-	-	13	TRBJ2-5	TRBV28	CASSLWQGETQYF	TGTGCCAGCAGTTTATGGCAGGGGGAGACCCAGTACTTC
TRBD2	-	15	TRBJ2-7	TRBV13	CASSLGRGRANEQYF	TGTGCCAGCAGCTTAGGACGCGGGAGGGCCAACGAGCAGTACTTC
TRBD1	-	16	TRBJ2-3	TRBV7-2	CASSIGQDRRTDTQYF	TGTGCCAGCAGCATCGGACAGGACCGTCGCACAGATACGCAGTATTTT
-	-	12	TRBJ1-1	TRBV7-2	CASSFSAFEAFF	TGTGCCAGCAGCTTTTCGGCCTTTGAAGCTTTCTTT
-	-	14	TRBJ1-3	TRBV27	CASRSLPSGNTIYF	TGTGCCAGCAGATCTCTTCCCTCTGGAAACACCATATATTTT
TRBD1	-	15	TRBJ2-7	TRBV27	CASSYLRGRFYEQYF	TGTGCCAGCAGTTATTTGAGGGGGCGCTTCTACGAGCAGTACTTC
-	-	15	TRBJ2-1	TRBV9	CASSGVDLRYNEQFF	TGTGCCAGCAGCGGGGTCGATTTACGTTACAATGAGCAGTTCTTC
TRBD2	-	14	TRBJ2-1	TRBV6-5	CASSLAGGGIEQFF	TGTGCCAGCAGCTTGGCGGGAGGAGGGATTGAGCAGTTCTTC
-	-	18	TRBJ2-2	TRBV9	CASSVAVGASENTGELFF	TGTGCCAGCAGCGTTGCGGTTGGGGCCTCCGAAAACACCGGGGAGCTGTTTTTT
TRBD2	-	14	TRBJ2-7	TRBV5-1	CASSFSGLSYEQYF	TGCGCCAGCAGCTTTAGCGGGCTCTCCTACGAGCAGTACTTC
-	once	14	TRBJ1-4	TRBV19	CASSIRATNEKLFF	TGTGCCAGTAGTATCAGGGCAACTAATGAAAAACTGTTTTTT
-	-	19	TRBJ1-2	TRBV5-4	CASSLPVTPTGPTVYGYTF	TGTGCCAGCAGCTTGCCCGTCACCCCGACAGGACCCACAGTCTATGGCTACACCTTC
-	-	13	TRBJ1-1	TRBV28	CAGSLGVRTEAFF	TGTGCCGGCAGTTTGGGGGTAAGGACTGAAGCTTTCTTT
-	-	12	TRBJ1-2	TRBV2	CASSEMYYGYTF	TGTGCCAGCAGTGAAATGTACTATGGCTACACCTTC
-	-	13	TRBJ2-1	TRBV7-6	CASSLGGKREQFF	TGTGCCAGCAGCTTAGGGGGGAAGCGGGAGCAGTTCTTC
TRBD1	-	15	TRBJ2-3	TRBV9	CASSVAGTVTDTQYF	TGTGCCAGCAGCGTAGCCGGGACAGTTACAGATACGCAGTATTTT
-	-	14	TRBJ1-2	TRBV27	CASSLQQGLAGYTF	TGTGCCAGCAGTTTACAGCAGGGGCTCGCTGGCTACACCTTC
-	once	20	TRBJ2-6	TRBV19	CASSSREQDTFTSGANVLTF	TGTGCCAGTAGTTCTCGGGAGCAGGACACCTTCACCTCTGGGGCCAACGTCCTGACTTTC
-	once	16	TRBJ2-1	TRBV9	CASSVDRRGLYNEQFF	TGTGCCAGCAGCGTAGATCGACGAGGACTCTACAATGAGCAGTTCTTC
-	few	15	TRBJ1-2	TRBV4-1	CASSQDGGTGYGYTF	TGCGCCAGCAGCCAAGATGGGGGGACGGGCTATGGCTACACCTTC
-	-	16	TRBJ2-1	TRBV6-1	CASSVRRDVRTDEQFF	TGTGCCAGCAGTGTCCGAAGGGACGTTCGGACCGATGAGCAGTTCTTC
-	-	17	TRBJ2-7	TRBV27	CASSRSPSASYSYEQYF	TGTGCCAGCAGTCGATCCCCTAGCGCGTCCTACTCCTACGAGCAGTACTTC
-	-	12	TRBJ2-1	TRBV11-2	CASSSQGYEQFF	TGTGCCAGCAGCTCTCAGGGCTATGAGCAGTTCTTC
-	once	16	TRBJ1-2	TRBV19	CASSMPRTDHFYGYTF	TGTGCCAGTAGTATGCCACGAACAGACCACTTCTATGGCTACACCTTC
-	-	12	TRBJ2-3	TRBV9	CASGDLTDTQYF	TGTGCCAGCGGGGACTTGACAGATACGCAGTATTTT
-	-	15	TRBJ2-1	TRBV5-4	CASSYGASSYNEQFF	TGTGCCAGCAGCTACGGGGCTAGCTCCTACAATGAGCAGTTCTTC
-	-	15	TRBJ1-2	TRBV6-5	CASSLQGGTDYGYTF	TGTGCCAGCAGTTTACAGGGCGGAACGGACTATGGCTACACCTTC
TRBD2	once	17	TRBJ2-3	TRBV7-9	CASSLRMSSGRVDTQYF	TGTGCCAGCAGCTTAAGGATGTCTAGCGGGAGGGTAGATACGCAGTATTTT
-	-	12	TRBJ2-7	TRBV6-6	CASSLGRNEQYF	TGTGCCAGCAGCCTGGGTAGAAACGAGCAGTACTTC
-	-	11	TRBJ2-7	TRBV7-2	CASRLSDEQYF	TGTGCCAGCAGACTTAGCGACGAGCAGTACTTC
TRBD2	once	15	TRBJ2-1	TRBV28	CASGKWEGLYNEQFF	TGTGCCAGCGGGAAATGGGAGGGCCTATACAATGAGCAGTTCTTC
TRBD2	-	16	TRBJ2-7	TRBV14	CASSQGPSSGRDEQYF	TGTGCCAGCAGCCAAGGACCGTCTAGCGGGAGAGACGAGCAGTACTTC